The clone carrying this TCR beta chain has more than one count but fewer than ten. This sample stems from a study of cytomegalovirus exposure and HLA in healthy donors. The PCR was carried out with 60 Vbeta primers and 13 Jbeta primers. Here immunoSEQ multiplex PCR was the method, and the copy in TCRdb shows in-frame clones only, minus some. The profile shows roughly 120,000 clones, 75% to 85% of them singletons. CDR1 and CDR2 from the germline V gene are SGHRS and YFSETQ. V lost 1 base and J lost 0, with 4 bases in between. The length of the CDR3 is 14 residues. This TCR was sampled from a man aged 30 to 39 in good health and CMV-seronegative. The V and J genes are TRBV5-1 and TRBJ1-4; the D is unclear. The sample consisted of PBMCs. The CDR3 region is CASSLSATNEKLFF. The CDR3 nucleotides are TGCGCCAGCAGCTTGTCGGCAACTAATGAAAAACTGTTTTTT.